This T cell receptor (beta chain) emerged from a study of Ad26.COV2.S vaccination and SARS-CoV-2 variants. Across the whole study: Each vaccinee took Ad26.COV2.S intramuscularly, once or twice 56 days apart.

Produced via immunoSEQ multiplex PCR; TCRdb's table is partial and in-frame only. This table holds fewer than 500,000 clones, roughly nine tenths found once. This sample's treatment: about 20 received Ad26.COV2.S at low or high dose, single or two shots; roughly five received placebo; per-sample allocation not given. Each sample was drawn 63 days after the first injection (of vaccine or placebo). The donor was a Boston adult aged 18-55 years. Trimming cost V 2 bases and J 0 bases, with 17 bases left between them. CDR1 and CDR2 from the germline V gene are MGHRA and YSYEKL. CDR3 length: 18 residues. The V and J genes are TRBV4-1 and TRBJ1-5, with a possible D match to TRBD1 (6 bases). Specimen: peripheral blood, collected in a trial of Ad26.COV2.S vaccine versus placebo. This TCR was recovered from a person aged 18-60 years who received the Ad26.COV2.S COVID-19 vaccine or a placebo. The CDR3: CASSQLYQGQYSNQPQHF. In DNA, the CDR3 is TGCGCCAGCAGCCAATTATACCAGGGGCAATATAGCAATCAGCCCCAGCATTTT.